Following are 20 T cell receptor beta chains from one sample sequenced in a study of T cell responses to AZD1222 COVID-19 vaccine. Method: immunoSEQ multiplex PCR; TCRdb's copy keeps in-frame clones and lacks some. The sample shows tens of thousands of clones, around 82% of them seen only once. The sequencing here drew on peripheral blood, taken on day 0 of AZD1222 vaccination. Receptors originate from an adult in good health.

The table lists this clone with a count of one. The V and J genes are TRBV5-5 and TRBJ1-6; D is undetermined. The CDR3 is 15 amino acids. Germline values: CDR1 SGHKS, CDR2 YYEKEE (reference sequence). V dropped 0 bases and J dropped 9 bases, with 13 bases sitting between them. Here the CDR3 reads CASSLESGWASPLHF. The CDR3 coding sequence is TGTGCCAGCAGCTTGGAGTCAGGTTGGGCTTCACCCCTCCACTTT.

This chain joins TRBV7-6 and TRBJ1-6, with a tentative D call TRBD1 (6 bases). The CDR3 is 15 amino acids. The V gene lost 2 bases and the J gene lost 7 bases, with 12 bases spanning the gap. Germline values: CDR1 SGHVS, CDR2 FNYEAQ. The CDR3 coding sequence is TGTGCCAGCAGCTTAATGGGGGGCGGGAATTCACCCCTCCACTTT. Protein product: CASSLMGGGNSPLHF.

Of note for this clone: The same CDR3 also results from other DNA sequences found in this sample. The chain recombines TRBV5-6 with TRBJ2-2, with a possible D match to TRBD2 (5 bases). The germline V and J ends were trimmed by 2 bases and 3 bases, with 8 bases remaining between them. The germline V gene encodes CDR1 SGHDT and CDR2 YYEEEE. This CDR3 has 14 amino acids. As DNA, the CDR3 is TGTGCCAGCAGCTTTCTCGGGGACACCGGGGAGCTGTTTTTT. Protein: CASSFLGDTGELFF.

The rearrangement uses TRBV19 and TRBJ2-5; 9 positions agree with TRBD2. Germline CDR1 and CDR2: LNHDA and SQIVND (reference sequence). V gave up 6 bases and J gave up 5 bases; unmatched junction bases: 10. The CDR3 is 15 amino acids. CDR3 in amino acids: CASRGGLAGRETQYF. DNA for the CDR3: TGTGCCAGTAGGGGGGGACTAGCCGGGAGGGAGACCCAGTACTTC. Variable domain in full (rest from reference TRBV19 and TRBJ2-5): DGGITQSPKYLFRKEGQNVTLSCEQNLNHDAMYWYRQDPGQGLRLIYYSQIVNDFQKGDIAEGYSVSREKKESFPLTVTSAQKNPTAFYLCASRGGLAGRETQYFGPGTRLLVL.

The V and J genes are TRBV11-1 and TRBJ1-2; D unresolved. Trimming took 4 bases from V and 0 from J, leaving 6 bases between them. This CDR3 spans 13 amino acids. Germline V lookup: CDR1 SGHAT, CDR2 FQDESV (reference sequence). As DNA, the CDR3 is TGTGCCAGCAGCTCCACAACTAACTATGGCTACACCTTC. Encoded protein: CASSSTTNYGYTF.

This clone showed up just a few times. The CDR3 protein is CASSFGDLNTEAFF. The CDR3 region has the DNA TGTGCCAGCAGTTTTGGGGACCTGAACACTGAAGCTTTCTTT. The rearrangement uses TRBV6-5 and TRBJ1-1, with TRBD1 as a possible D gene (5 bases). The CDR3 runs to 14 residues. V was cut by 4 bases and J by 0 bases, with 9 bases left in between. Germline CDR1 reads MNHEY; CDR2 reads SVGAGI.

V gene TRBV2 combines with J gene TRBJ2-6; D perhaps matches TRBD1 (6 bases). CDR1 and CDR2 (germline): SNHLY, FYNNEI. The V end lost 6 bases, the J end lost 3 bases, and 21 bases lay between the germline ends. CDR3 length: 18 residues. The CDR3, as DNA: TGTGCCAGCAGCGTACAGGGCACCCGTTCGCTTGGGGCCAACGTCCTGACTTTC. Translated, it gives CASSVQGTRSLGANVLTF.

This chain joins TRBV18 and TRBJ1-2; no definite D call. Trimming pared 1 base from V and 6 bases from J, leaving 18 bases between. Germline V CDR1 and CDR2: KGHSH, LQKENI. The CDR3 has 16 residues. The CDR3 here is CASSPLEAEGRNGYTF. DNA for the CDR3: TGTGCCAGCTCACCACTCGAGGCCGAGGGTCGAAATGGCTACACCTTC.

V gene TRBV12-3 or TRBV12-4 combines with J gene TRBJ1-1, with D possibly being TRBD1 (6 bases). Trimming shortened V by 3 bases and J by 11 bases, and 16 bases separated the two germline ends. The CDR3 is 13 residues long. The CDR3 region is CASSFIPGAEAFF. In DNA, the CDR3 is TGTGCCAGCAGTTTCATCCCAGGGGCCGAGGCTTTCTTT.

The sample holds a few counts of this clone. The chain has TRBV6-5 and TRBJ1-5; tentative D call: TRBD1 (6 bases). CDR3 length: 15 residues. Germline CDR1 MNHEY, CDR2 SVGAGI. V was shortened by 7 bases and J by 6 bases, with 19 bases between the two germline ends. This chain's CDR3 is CASTQEQGRGQPQHF. For the CDR3, the DNA is TGTGCCAGCACCCAGGAACAGGGAAGAGGTCAGCCCCAGCATTTT.

This chain connects TRBV5-5 to TRBJ2-3; D call uncertain. The V gene's germline CDR1 is SGHKS and CDR2 YYEKEE (reference sequence). CDR3 length: 14 residues. V gave up 0 bases and J gave up 3 bases, with 8 bases separating them. CDR3 region: CASSLEVATDTQYF. CDR3 in DNA: TGTGCCAGCAGCTTGGAGGTCGCAACAGATACGCAGTATTTT.

V gene TRBV11-2 combines with J gene TRBJ1-1; no definite D call. This CDR3 region has 14 residues. Germline CDR1 is SGHAT and CDR2 is FQNNGV. V was trimmed by 4 bases and J by 10 bases, leaving 19 bases between them. The CDR3 loop is CASSYLQKWGVAFF. CDR3 sequence (DNA): TGTGCCAGCAGCTATCTGCAGAAGTGGGGTGTAGCTTTCTTT. The whole variable domain, filled in from reference TRBV11-2 and TRBJ1-1, reads EAGVAQSPRYKIIEKRQSVAFWCNPISGHATLYWYQQILGQGPKLLIQFQNNGVVDDSQLPKDRFSAERLKGVDSTLKIQPAKLEDSAVYLCASSYLQKWGVAFFGQGTRLTVV.

The rearrangement uses TRBV2 and TRBJ1-6, with D possibly being TRBD1 (5 bases). Per the germline V gene, CDR1 is SNHLY and CDR2 is FYNNEI. The CDR3 contains 14 residues. The V gene lost 5 bases and the J gene lost 9 bases, with 14 bases spanning the gap. As DNA, the CDR3 is TGTGCCAGCAGTCGGGACGCCGGGACTTCACCCCTCCACTTT. It codes for CASSRDAGTSPLHF.

The rearrangement uses TRBV6-6 and TRBJ1-2, with D hard to call. Trimming removed 2 bases at V and 6 bases at J, with 4 bases between. The V gene's germline CDR1 is MNHNY and CDR2 SVGAGI (reference sequence). The CDR3 has 11 residues. The CDR3 protein is CASSYSDGYTF. CDR3 DNA sequence: TGTGCCAGCAGTTACAGTGATGGCTACACCTTC.

CDR3: CSVEDRGDSEAFF. The CDR3 bases are TGCAGCGTTGAAGATCGGGGAGACAGTGAAGCTTTCTTT. The chain has TRBV29-1 and TRBJ1-1, with D tentatively TRBD1 (5 bases). V lost 0 bases to trimming and J lost 7 bases, with 12 bases between them. The germline gives CDR1 SQVTM, CDR2 ANQGSEA. The CDR3 loop spans 13 amino acids. The whole variable domain, remainder taken from reference TRBV29-1 and TRBJ1-1, is SAVISQKPSRDICQRGTSLTIQCQVDSQVTMMFWYRQQPGQSLTLIATANQGSEATYESGFVIDKFPISRPNLTFSTLTVSNMSPEDSSIYLCSVEDRGDSEAFFGQGTRLTVV.

J is TRBJ2-6 and V is TRBV6-2 or TRBV6-3; weak D call: TRBD2 (6 bases). CDR1 and CDR2 from the germline V gene are MNHEY and SVGEGT. Trimming shortened V by 5 bases and J by 2 bases, and 22 bases separated the two germline ends. The CDR3 runs 19 residues. For the CDR3, the DNA is TGTGCCAGCAGTGACCCGGGAGCCTGGGTGGAAACTGGGGCCAACGTCCTGACTTTC. It yields the protein CASSDPGAWVETGANVLTF.

This clone was counted between two and nine times. V usage is TRBV3-1 (or the pseudogene TRBV3-2) and J usage is TRBJ2-1; D unresolved. Germline lookup yields CDR1 LGHDT and CDR2 YNNKEL (reference sequence). The CDR3 is 12 residues long. The ends were cut back, 5 bases at V and 8 bases at J, with 10 bases in the middle. CDR3 nucleotide sequence: TGTGCCAGCAGCTTGTCCAGTCATGAGCAGTTCTTC. Protein sequence: CASSLSSHEQFF.

The chain joins TRBV28 to TRBJ1-6, with TRBD1 matching over 12 bases. Germline CDR1 MDHEN, CDR2 SYDVKM. This CDR3 has 14 residues. V lost 9 bases and J lost 10; bases outside the gene matches: 7. CDR3 coding DNA: TGTGCCAGTCTCCGGGACAGGGGGCAATCACCCCTCCACTTT. Residues: CASLRDRGQSPLHF.

V usage is TRBV9 and J usage is TRBJ1-5; D is uncertain. This CDR3 region has 13 residues. The germline CDR1 and CDR2 sequences are SGDLS and YYNGEE. The V end was cut by 2 bases, the J end by 7 bases, with 10 bases between. CDR3 nucleotides: TGTGCCAGCAGCGTCCATTCGGGGCAGCCCCAGCATTTT. Residues: CASSVHSGQPQHF.

The chain links TRBV6-1 to TRBJ1-2, with 8 bases fitting TRBD1. Germline V CDR1 and CDR2: MNHNS, SASEGT. The V and J ends lost 3 bases and 8 bases, in that order; junction bases with no gene match: 8. The CDR3 length is 14 residues. Here the CDR3 DNA reads TGTGCCAGCAGTGAGCCCGACAGGGGACACGGCTACACCTTC. Protein sequence: CASSEPDRGHGYTF.